Following are 2 T cell receptor beta chains from one sample sequenced in a study of blood T cells in healthy people across ages. For the second PCR, which ran for 7 to 11 cycles, a sample-barcoded 5' primer and a J-beta primer mix were used. In TCRdb, the 5' RACE reads were re-called with MiXCR into one record per CDR3 protein. The table lists hundreds of thousands of distinct CDR3 sequences, approximately 49% of them singletons, with around an eighth in the top ten. Sequenced input: blood. The receptors shown here come from a man aged 25-45 years in good health.

The V and J genes are TRBV20-1 and TRBJ1-2; D not resolved. The CDR3 is 13 amino acids. CDR1 DFQATT and CDR2 SNEGSKA come from the germline V gene (reference sequence). V was pared by 0 bases and J by 2 bases, with 7 bases between. The CDR3 DNA is TGCAGTGCTAGAGATTTCGACAACTATGGCTACACCTTC. Translation: CSARDFDNYGYTF.

The V and J genes are TRBV29-1 and TRBJ1-4; D ambiguous. Germline V lookup: CDR1 SQVTM, CDR2 ANQGSEA. The CDR3 sequence is 11 residues long. V was clipped by 4 bases and J by 11 bases, with 11 bases between them. The CDR3 reads CSVVSGGKLFF. CDR3 nucleotide sequence: TGCAGCGTTGTCTCGGGTGGGAAACTGTTTTTT.